This record covers a single TCR beta chain. In this sample, this clone turned up a few times. The specificity of this receptor is unknown. No clone much larger than this one lies a single base away; base qualities are absent. The record originates from a study of blood T cell repertoires in COVID-19 (dated by TCRdb to about 2020). With respect to the entire study: The collaborator samples originated in the United States, Italy and Spain and spanned the acute and convalescent phases of COVID-19. The prospective study material was composed of cDNA or gDNA derived from T cells, B-cell-depleted T cells, or PBMCs. Subjects who had been exposed to COVID-19, were actively infected with it, or had recovered from it provided the deeply sampled blood TCRbeta repertoires that made up the dataset. The repertoires were made available in a free public database intended to serve as a resource for research on the immune response to SARS-CoV-2. Samples were obtained from the ongoing ImmuneRACE study (first 160 participants) and from some 1,300 subjects provided by 6 global collaborators. A de-identified subject ID, COVID-19 status, age in years and sex were almost always included in the sample metadata. Where available, HLA class I and class II types were obtained from metadata supplied by the sample provider rather than from assay-based typing.

The immunoSEQ Assay, a bias-controlled multiplex PCR, was used to amplify TCRbeta CDR3 regions from genomic DNA. As for the original processing: Within the assay, amplification of reference gene primers was used to estimate how many nucleated cells each sample contained. To quantify the absolute abundance of each unique TCRbeta CDR3 rearrangement, sequence reads were collapsed and filtered. For each sample, productive Simpson clonality was calculated by taking the square root of Simpson's diversity index across productive rearrangements. TCRdb obtained this table from immuneACCESS and retained in-frame rearrangements with V and J assigned. These tables miss some clones; where compared with another copy, unresolved V genes account for less than half of the shortfall, and the remainder is unexplained. Clonal size and the V and J genes are those of that table, whereas D and trimming came from the DNA. This sample gives tens of thousands of clones in total; approximately 78% of them show up just once. 10% to 15% of the sample belongs to the ten largest clones.

Study-level results and caveats: The quantity of clinical and demographic metadata differed by source and by participant and was supplied without curation.

Spanning cysteine to phenylalanine, the CDR3 consists of 16 amino acids. Only the CDR3 portion is preserved as DNA: 48 bases, with reading frame beginning at the first base. The V end loses 5 bases and the J end loses 4 bases, and a stretch of 20 bases separates them. In the germline V gene, CDR1 corresponds to MGHDK and CDR2 to SYGVNS. The collaborating institutions used their own protocols to collect whole blood in K2EDTA tubes. For TCRbeta analysis, collaborators shipped samples in one of three forms: frozen whole blood, isolated PBMCs, or DNA extracted from either of those sample types. Sequencing input: peripheral blood. The TCR was taken from a human donor in a cohort sampled during active COVID-19. The chain was built from TRBV25-1 and TRBJ2-5; a tentative D match to TRBD2 spans 6 bases. The CDR3 amino acid sequence is: CASSSQWGVKGETQYF. The nucleotide sequence is given as TGTGCCAGCAGTTCCCAATGGGGGGTCAAGGGAGAGACCCAGTACTTC.